One sample yielded the 5 T cell receptor beta chains listed below, sequenced in a study of T cell repertoires in cytomegalovirus infection. From the reads, TCRdb called clonotypes with MiXCR, one entry per CDR3 protein. The table lists about 230,000 distinct CDR3 sequences, roughly 23% of them singletons. Material: CD8+ T cells from PBMCs. The receptors come from a human donor in good health (CMV status not recorded). Some clones in this sample may be carry-over from other donors' samples.

In its sample, this clonotype was seen a few times. The chain is built from TRBV28 and TRBJ2-7; D gene uncertain. With 2 bases removed from V and 6 bases from J, the gap between germline ends came to 17 bases. CDR1 and CDR2 (germline): MDHEN, SYDVKM. CDR3 length: 15 residues. The CDR3 sequence: CASSLPSAEHGEQYF. In DNA form, the CDR3 reads TGTGCCAGCAGTTTACCCTCGGCGGAGCACGGCGAGCAGTACTTC. The full variable domain, completed using reference TRBV28 and TRBJ2-7, is DVKVTQSSRYLVKRTGEKVFLECVQDMDHENMFWYRQDPGLGLRLIYFSYDVKMKEKGDIPEGYSVSREKKERFSLILESASTNQTSMYLCASSLPSAEHGEQYFGPGTRLTVT.

This clonotype appeared many times. The chain has TRBV5-4 and TRBJ1-1; 9 nucleotides match TRBD1. With 4 bases clipped from V and 0 bases from J, the junction kept 4 bases outside the gene matches. CDR1 is SGHNT, CDR2 YYREEE, per germline (reference sequence). The CDR3 runs to 15 residues. The chain's CDR3 is CASSAWTGVNTEAFF. CDR3 bases: TGTGCCAGCAGCGCGTGGACAGGGGTGAACACTGAAGCTTTCTTT.

The gene calls are TRBV7-8 and TRBJ2-1, with TRBD2 as a possible D gene (5 bases). V shed 5 bases and J shed 5 bases, with 22 bases lying between them. From germline, CDR1 is SGHVS and CDR2 FQNEAQ. The CDR3 is made up of 17 amino acids. As DNA, the CDR3 is TGTGCCAGCAGCACTAGTTTTCCTCGTGGGGTCCACAATGAGCAGTTCTTC. Translation gives CASSTSFPRGVHNEQFF.

The chain recombines TRBV10-3 with TRBJ1-1, with TRBD1 identical over 7 bases. V shed 10 bases, J shed 0 bases, and the junction held 8 bases outside the gene matches. Per the germline V gene, CDR1 is ENHRY and CDR2 is SYGVKD. This CDR3 has 14 amino acids. The CDR3 here is CATFPGGVNTEAFF. DNA for the CDR3: TGTGCCACTTTTCCAGGGGGAGTGAACACTGAAGCTTTCTTT.

This clonotype appeared many times. The chain uses TRBV7-2 and TRBJ2-5; no clear D gene. Trimming cost V 1 base and J 2 bases, with 11 bases left between them. The CDR3 contains 15 residues. Looked up from germline, CDR1 is SGHTA and CDR2 is FQGNSA. This chain's CDR3 is CASSLVAGEQETQYF. CDR3 nucleotide sequence: TGTGCCAGCAGCTTAGTGGCTGGGGAACAAGAGACCCAGTACTTC. The full variable domain, completed using reference TRBV7-2 and TRBJ2-5, is GAGVSQSPSNKVTEKGKDVELRCDPISGHTALYWYRQSLGQGLEFLIYFQGNSAPDKSGLPSDRFSAERTGGSVSTLTIQRTQQEDSAVYLCASSLVAGEQETQYFGPGTRLLVL.